Presented here are 2 T cell receptor beta chains from one specimen sequenced in a study of cytomegalovirus exposure and HLA in healthy donors. 60 Vbeta and 13 Jbeta primers were used in PCR. The method was immunoSEQ multiplex PCR; TCRdb's version includes in-frame clones alone and lacks a portion of them. The sample has under 250,000 clones; about 81% are singletons. The sequenced sample was PBMCs. These TCRs come from a woman aged 40 to 49 in good health and CMV-seronegative.

The gene calls are TRBV4-1 and TRBJ1-5, with 10 bases aligning to TRBD1. The CDR3 loop spans 18 amino acids. Germline V gene sequence: CDR1 MGHRA, CDR2 YSYEKL. V was clipped by 3 bases and J by 3 bases; unmatched bases: 11. Here the CDR3 reads CASSQHPGQGLVNQPQHF. DNA for the CDR3: TGCGCCAGCAGCCAGCACCCGGGACAGGGGTTAGTCAATCAGCCCCAGCATTTT.

This clone was observed once. The V and J genes are TRBV6-5 and TRBJ2-7; D is possibly TRBD1 (6 bases). The germline V and J ends were trimmed by 8 bases and 0 bases, with 17 bases remaining between them. CDR3 length: 15 residues. From germline, CDR1 is MNHEY and CDR2 SVGAGI. The CDR3 nucleotides read TGTGCCAGCTCCTCGAGACAGGATGGCTCCTACGAGCAGTACTTC. It is translated as CASSSRQDGSYEQYF.